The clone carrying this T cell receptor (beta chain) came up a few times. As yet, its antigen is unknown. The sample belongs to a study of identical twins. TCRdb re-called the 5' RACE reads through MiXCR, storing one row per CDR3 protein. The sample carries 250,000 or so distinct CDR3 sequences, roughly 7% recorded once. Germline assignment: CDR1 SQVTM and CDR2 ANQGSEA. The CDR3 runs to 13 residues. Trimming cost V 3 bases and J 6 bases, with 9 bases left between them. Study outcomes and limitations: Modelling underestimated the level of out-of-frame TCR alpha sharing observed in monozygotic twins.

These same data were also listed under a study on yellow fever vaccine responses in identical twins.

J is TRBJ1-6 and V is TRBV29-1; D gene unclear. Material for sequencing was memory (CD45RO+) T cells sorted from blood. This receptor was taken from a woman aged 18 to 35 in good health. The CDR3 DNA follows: TGCAGCGTTGAGATTGGCAGTAATTCACCCCTCCACTTT. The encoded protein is CSVEIGSNSPLHF. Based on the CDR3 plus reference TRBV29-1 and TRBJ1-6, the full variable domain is SAVISQKPSRDICQRGTSLTIQCQVDSQVTMMFWYRQQPGQSLTLIATANQGSEATYESGFVIDKFPISRPNLTFSTLTVSNMSPEDSSIYLCSVEIGSNSPLHFGNGTRLTVT.